The rows below give T cell receptor beta chains drawn from one sample of a study of blood T cell repertoires in COVID-19. Data came from immunoSEQ multiplex PCR; TCRdb stores just in-frame clones and leaves some out. The sample includes around 110,000 clones, around 80% seen only once; the top ten take under 20%. Sample: peripheral blood. The receptors were gathered from a man aged 55 to 70 with active or convalescent COVID-19. CDR3s include the opening cysteine and the closing phenylalanine or tryptophan. D genes are given only for firm matches. Clone sizes are given selectively: once, few, many, or a class where the clone is expanded.

J | V | size | D | CDR3 | DNA
TRBJ2-3 | TRBV3-1/TRBV3-2 | NA | NA | CASSQFYPGDTQYF | TGTGCCAGCAGCCAGTTTTATCCGGGAGATACGCAGTATTTT
TRBJ2-1 | TRBV7-9 | once | NA | CASSLGVSSDSYNEQFF | TGTGCCAGCAGCTTAGGTGTTTCTAGCGACTCCTACAATGAGCAGTTCTTC
TRBJ1-1 | TRBV6-5 | NA | NA | CASSLLRNRAQAFF | TGTGCCAGCAGTCTTCTCCGCAACAGGGCTCAAGCTTTCTTT
TRBJ2-5 | TRBV4-1 | NA | TRBD2 | CASSQIAGGRETQYF | TGCGCCAGCAGCCAAATCGCGGGAGGGCGGGAGACCCAGTACTTC
TRBJ2-1 | TRBV11-2 | NA | NA | CASSLNALGTAYNEQFF | TGTGCCAGCAGCCTGAACGCTCTAGGTACCGCCTACAATGAGCAGTTCTTC
TRBJ1-1 | TRBV29-1 | NA | TRBD1 | CSGGTVNTEAFF | TGCAGCGGGGGGACAGTGAACACTGAAGCTTTCTTT
TRBJ2-5 | TRBV7-2 | NA | NA | CASSWGLGVGETQYF | TGTGCCAGCAGCTGGGGACTGGGCGTTGGAGAGACCCAGTACTTC
TRBJ2-1 | TRBV5-4 | once | TRBD2 | CASSHIRGRAGNEQFF | TGTGCCAGCAGCCATATTCGGGGGAGGGCCGGGAATGAGCAGTTCTTC
TRBJ2-1 | TRBV5-1 | NA | TRBD2 | CASSFPRGRTAGGLGEQFF | TGCGCCAGCAGCTTCCCCAGGGGGAGGACGGCGGGAGGGCTGGGTGAGCAGTTCTTC
TRBJ2-7 | TRBV5-1 | NA | NA | CASSSGSGPFYEQYF | TGCGCCAGCAGCTCGGGGTCCGGGCCCTTCTACGAGCAGTACTTC
TRBJ2-7 | TRBV27 | NA | TRBD2 | CASSGGVRGNEQYF | TGTGCCAGCAGTGGGGGGGTACGTGGCAACGAGCAGTACTTC
TRBJ2-5 | TRBV24-1 | NA | TRBD2 | CATSDQGLAGARETQYF | TGTGCCACCAGTGACCAGGGACTAGCGGGAGCTCGAGAGACCCAGTACTTC
TRBJ2-2 | TRBV28 | NA | TRBD2 | CASSTGLAGAGELFF | TGTGCCAGCAGTACAGGACTAGCGGGAGCCGGGGAGCTGTTTTTT
TRBJ1-2 | TRBV20-1 | NA | NA | CSPYINYGYTF | TGCAGTCCGTACATTAACTATGGCTACACCTTC
TRBJ1-4 | TRBV7-9 | NA | NA | CASSFLVGQGTEKLFF | TGTGCCAGCAGCTTCCTTGTGGGGCAGGGGACTGAAAAACTGTTTTTT
TRBJ2-7 | TRBV28 | once | TRBD1 | CASVRDRGRGEQYF | TGTGCCAGCGTCCGGGACAGGGGGCGCGGCGAGCAGTACTTC
TRBJ1-4 | TRBV7-9 | NA | NA | CASSLHGQRDEKLFF | TGTGCCAGCAGCTTACATGGACAGAGGGATGAAAAACTGTTTTTT
TRBJ2-3 | TRBV25-1 | NA | NA | CASSSNKQGRDTQYF | TGTGCCAGCAGTTCGAACAAACAGGGAAGGGATACGCAGTATTTT
TRBJ2-1 | TRBV3-1/TRBV3-2 | NA | NA | CASSRPRDRGLQLAGGSYNEQFF | TGTGCCAGCAGCCGGCCCCGGGACAGGGGGCTCCAACTAGCGGGAGGATCCTACAATGAGCAGTTCTTC
TRBJ2-3 | TRBV28 | NA | NA | CASLSGWDTQYF | TGTGCCAGCCTCTCGGGGTGGGATACGCAGTATTTT